Listed here is a single T cell receptor (beta chain). The target antigen is unknown. The source of the sample is a study of T cell responses to AZD1222 COVID-19 vaccine. At the level of the study: It was second doses at about 4 or about 12 weeks that were pooled.

The assay was immunoSEQ multiplex PCR, and TCRdb's table has in-frame clones only and misses some. The profile covers 60,000 to 70,000 clones, with approximately 80% appearing a single time and more than 5% taken by the ten largest. The ends lost 4 bases at V and 7 bases at J; junction bases unmatched: 19. CDR3 length: 18 amino acids. Germline V gives CDR1 SGHRS, CDR2 YFSETQ. Notes on the study in general: Breadth and depth of Spike-specific TCRs rose after two AZD1222 doses. Clonal diversity was possibly underestimated; the donors were predominantly white British and more often female.

The receptor's source is an adult in good health. The chain joins TRBV5-1 to TRBJ2-7; 11 nucleotides agree with TRBD2. Sequences were derived from peripheral blood, sampled on day 0 of AZD1222 vaccination. CDR3 sequence: CASSDGASGGSGWYEQYF. CDR3 nucleotide sequence: TGCGCCAGCAGCGATGGAGCTAGCGGGGGGTCTGGGTGGTATGAGCAGTACTTC.